This T cell receptor beta chain stems from a study of T cell responses to AZD1222 COVID-19 vaccine. Findings of the study overall: Baseline antibody screening turned up just a handful of seropositive AZD1222 recipients. Breadth and depth of Spike-specific TCRs rose after two AZD1222 doses.

The CDR3 loop spans 16 amino acids. Germline lookup yields CDR1 ENHRY and CDR2 SYGVKD. Trimming took off 8 bases at V and 0 bases at J, with 19 bases between the two ends. For this clone: Its antigen is as yet unknown.

Repertoires were generated with immunoSEQ multiplex PCR, while TCRdb's copy carries only in-frame clones and drops some. This table holds 130,000 to 150,000 clones, 91% found once. The source material was peripheral blood, sampled on day 0 of AZD1222 vaccination. The clonotype comes from an adult in good health. The rearrangement links TRBV10-3 to TRBJ1-2; weak D call: TRBD1 (5 bases). The CDR3 here is CAIRTLRDGANYGYTF. CDR3 nucleotides: TGTGCCATCCGGACCCTCCGGGACGGGGCTAACTATGGCTACACCTTC.